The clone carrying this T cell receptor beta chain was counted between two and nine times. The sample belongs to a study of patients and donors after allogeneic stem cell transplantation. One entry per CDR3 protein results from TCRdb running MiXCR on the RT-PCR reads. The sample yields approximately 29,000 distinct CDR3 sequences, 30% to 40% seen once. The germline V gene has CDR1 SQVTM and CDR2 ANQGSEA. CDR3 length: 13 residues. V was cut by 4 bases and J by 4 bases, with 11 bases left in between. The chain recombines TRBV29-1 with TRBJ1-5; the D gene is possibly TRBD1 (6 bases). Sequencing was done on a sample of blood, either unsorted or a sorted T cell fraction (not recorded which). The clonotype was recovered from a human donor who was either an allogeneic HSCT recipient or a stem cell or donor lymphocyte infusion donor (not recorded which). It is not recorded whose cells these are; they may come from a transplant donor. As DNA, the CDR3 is TGCAGCGTTGGCCAGGGGCGGAATCAGCCCCAGCATTTT. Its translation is CSVGQGRNQPQHF.